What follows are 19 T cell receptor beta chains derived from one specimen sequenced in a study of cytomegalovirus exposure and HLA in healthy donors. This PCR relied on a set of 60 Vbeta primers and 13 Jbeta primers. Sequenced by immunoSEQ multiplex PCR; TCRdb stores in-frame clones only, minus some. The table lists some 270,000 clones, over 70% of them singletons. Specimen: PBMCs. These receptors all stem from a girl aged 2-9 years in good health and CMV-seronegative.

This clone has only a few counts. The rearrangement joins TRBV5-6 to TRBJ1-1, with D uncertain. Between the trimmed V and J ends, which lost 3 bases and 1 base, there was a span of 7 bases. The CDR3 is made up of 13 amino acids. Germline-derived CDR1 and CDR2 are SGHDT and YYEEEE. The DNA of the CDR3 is TGTGCCAGCAGCTCCGGGTGGAACACTGAAGCTTTCTTT. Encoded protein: CASSSGWNTEAFF.

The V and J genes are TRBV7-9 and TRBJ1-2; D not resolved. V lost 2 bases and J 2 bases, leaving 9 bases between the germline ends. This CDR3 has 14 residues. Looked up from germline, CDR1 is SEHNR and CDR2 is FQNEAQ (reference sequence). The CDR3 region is CASSLLAGNYGYTF. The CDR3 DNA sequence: TGTGCCAGCAGCTTACTAGCAGGAAACTATGGCTACACCTTC.

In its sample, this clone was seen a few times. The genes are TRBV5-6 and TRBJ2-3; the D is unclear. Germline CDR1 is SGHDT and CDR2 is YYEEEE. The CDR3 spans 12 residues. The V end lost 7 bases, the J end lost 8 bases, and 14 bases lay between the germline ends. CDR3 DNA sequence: TGTGCCAGCGAGGTAGTCGGCGGTACGCAGTATTTT. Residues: CASEVVGGTQYF.

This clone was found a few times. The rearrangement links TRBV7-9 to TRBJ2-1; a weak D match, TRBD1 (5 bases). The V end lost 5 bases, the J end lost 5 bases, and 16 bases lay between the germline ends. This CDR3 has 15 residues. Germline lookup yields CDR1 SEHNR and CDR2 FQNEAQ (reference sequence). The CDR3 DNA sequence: TGTGCCAGCAGCGTTGACAGCCACTGGGACAATGAGCAGTTCTTC. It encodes CASSVDSHWDNEQFF.

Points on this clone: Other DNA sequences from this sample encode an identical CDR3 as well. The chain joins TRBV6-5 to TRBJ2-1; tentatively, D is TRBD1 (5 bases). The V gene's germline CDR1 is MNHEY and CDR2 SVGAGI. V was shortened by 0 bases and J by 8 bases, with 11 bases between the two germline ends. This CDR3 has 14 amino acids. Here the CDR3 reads CASSYSDRWDEQFF. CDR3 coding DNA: TGTGCCAGCAGTTACTCTGACAGATGGGATGAGCAGTTCTTC.

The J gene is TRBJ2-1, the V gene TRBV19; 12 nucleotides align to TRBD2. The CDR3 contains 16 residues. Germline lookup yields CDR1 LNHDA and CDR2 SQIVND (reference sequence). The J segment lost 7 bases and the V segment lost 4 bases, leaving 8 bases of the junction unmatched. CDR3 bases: TGTGCCAGTAGTACTAGCGGGGGGGCCCGGGGGAATGAGCAGTTCTTC. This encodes CASSTSGGARGNEQFF.

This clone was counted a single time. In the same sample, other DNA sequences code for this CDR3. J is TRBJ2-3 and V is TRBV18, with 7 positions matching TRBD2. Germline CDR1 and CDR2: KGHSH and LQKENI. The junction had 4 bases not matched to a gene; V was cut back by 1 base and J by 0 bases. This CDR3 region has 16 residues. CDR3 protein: CASSPRSGESTDTQYF. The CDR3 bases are TGTGCCAGCTCACCACGCAGCGGGGAAAGCACAGATACGCAGTATTTT.

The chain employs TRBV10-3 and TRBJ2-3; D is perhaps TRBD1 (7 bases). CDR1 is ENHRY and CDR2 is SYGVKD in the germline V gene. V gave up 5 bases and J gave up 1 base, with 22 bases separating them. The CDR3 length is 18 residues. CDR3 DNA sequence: TGTGCCATCAGTCCCCACATCGGGGGACAGCGAGGCACAGATACGCAGTATTTT. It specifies CAISPHIGGQRGTDTQYF.

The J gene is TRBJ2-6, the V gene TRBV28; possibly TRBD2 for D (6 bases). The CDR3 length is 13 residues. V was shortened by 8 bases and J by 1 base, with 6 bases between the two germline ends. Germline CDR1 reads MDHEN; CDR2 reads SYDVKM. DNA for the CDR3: TGTGCCAGCGGGACTTCTGGGGCCAACGTCCTGACTTTC. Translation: CASGTSGANVLTF.

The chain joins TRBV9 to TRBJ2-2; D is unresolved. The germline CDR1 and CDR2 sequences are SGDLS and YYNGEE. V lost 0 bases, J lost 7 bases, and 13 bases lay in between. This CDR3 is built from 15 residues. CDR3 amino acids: CASSVGGYRDGELFF. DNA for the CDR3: TGTGCCAGCAGCGTAGGAGGTTATCGCGACGGGGAGCTGTTTTTT.

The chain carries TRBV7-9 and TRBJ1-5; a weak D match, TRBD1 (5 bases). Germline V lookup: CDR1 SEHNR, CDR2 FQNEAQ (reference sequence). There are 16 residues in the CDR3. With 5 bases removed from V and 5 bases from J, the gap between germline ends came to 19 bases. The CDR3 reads CASSPEDSGGDQPQHF. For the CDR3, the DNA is TGTGCCAGCAGCCCAGAAGACAGCGGGGGGGATCAGCCCCAGCATTTT. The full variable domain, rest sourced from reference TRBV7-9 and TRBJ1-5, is DTGVSQNPRHKITKRGQNVTFRCDPISEHNRLYWYRQTLGQGPEFLTYFQNEAQLEKSRLLSDRFSAERPKGSFSTLEIQRTEQGDSAMYLCASSPEDSGGDQPQHFGDGTRLSIL.

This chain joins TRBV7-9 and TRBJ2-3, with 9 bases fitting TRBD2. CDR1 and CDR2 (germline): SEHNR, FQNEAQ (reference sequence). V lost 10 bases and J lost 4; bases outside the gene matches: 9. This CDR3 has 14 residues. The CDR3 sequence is CATPASGKADTQYF. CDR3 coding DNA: TGTGCCACCCCGGCTAGCGGGAAGGCAGATACGCAGTATTTT. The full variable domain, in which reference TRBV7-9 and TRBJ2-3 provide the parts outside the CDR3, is DTGVSQNPRHKITKRGQNVTFRCDPISEHNRLYWYRQTLGQGPEFLTYFQNEAQLEKSRLLSDRFSAERPKGSFSTLEIQRTEQGDSAMYLCATPASGKADTQYFGPGTRLTVL.

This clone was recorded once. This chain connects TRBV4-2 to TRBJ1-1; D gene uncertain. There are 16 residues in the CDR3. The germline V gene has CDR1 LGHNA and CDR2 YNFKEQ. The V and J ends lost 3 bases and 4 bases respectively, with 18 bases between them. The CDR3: CASSQVFLDRSTEAFF. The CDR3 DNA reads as TGTGCCAGCAGCCAGGTTTTTTTAGATAGGAGCACTGAAGCTTTCTTT.

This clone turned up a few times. DNA of the CDR3: TGTGCCAGCAGCCCTCTGTTGGGGAGGAGCTCCTACAATGAGCAGTTCTTC. Translated: CASSPLLGRSSYNEQFF. The gene calls are TRBV11-1 and TRBJ2-1; TRBD2 might be the D (6 bases). This CDR3 comprises 17 residues. With 5 bases removed from V and 0 bases from J, the gap between germline ends came to 17 bases. Germline lookup yields CDR1 SGHAT and CDR2 FQDESV (reference sequence).

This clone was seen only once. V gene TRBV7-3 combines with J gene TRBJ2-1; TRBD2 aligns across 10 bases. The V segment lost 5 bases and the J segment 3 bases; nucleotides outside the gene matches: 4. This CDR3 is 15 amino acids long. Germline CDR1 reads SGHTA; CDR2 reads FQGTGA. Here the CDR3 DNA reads TGTGCCAGCAGCCAACTAGCGGGAAGCTACAATGAGCAGTTCTTC. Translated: CASSQLAGSYNEQFF.

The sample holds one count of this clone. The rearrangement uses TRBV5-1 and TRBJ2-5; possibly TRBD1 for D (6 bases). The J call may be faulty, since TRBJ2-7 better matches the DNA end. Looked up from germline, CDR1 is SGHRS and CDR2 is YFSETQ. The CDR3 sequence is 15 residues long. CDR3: CASSYRDEGFYEQYF. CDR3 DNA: TGCGCCAGCAGCTACAGGGACGAGGGGTTTTACGAGCAGTACTTC.

The CDR3 reads CASTLGGASYEQYF. The CDR3 coding sequence is TGCGCCAGCACCCTCGGGGGGGCATCGTACGAGCAGTACTTC. The chain carries TRBV5-1 and TRBJ2-7, with 8 bases identical to TRBD2. The CDR3 runs to 14 residues. Germline V gives CDR1 SGHRS, CDR2 YFSETQ. The V and J ends lost 6 bases and 4 bases, in that order; junction bases with no gene match: 9. Together with reference TRBV5-1 and TRBJ2-7, the CDR3 gives the full variable domain: KAGVTQTPRYLIKTRGQQVTLSCSPISGHRSVSWYQQTPGQGLQFLFEYFSETQRNKGNFPGRFSGRQFSNSRSEMNVSTLELGDSALYLCASTLGGASYEQYFGPGTRLTVT.

The CDR3 sequence is CASSGGLAGDYEQFF. The CDR3 DNA follows: TGTGCCAGCAGCGGGGGACTAGCGGGGGACTATGAGCAGTTCTTC. The chain employs TRBV5-4 and TRBJ2-1, with 14 bases fitting TRBD2. Trimming at V came to 4 bases and at J to 8 bases, leaving 5 bases not matched to a gene. Germline loops: CDR1 SGHNT, CDR2 YYREEE (reference sequence). The CDR3 is made up of 15 amino acids.

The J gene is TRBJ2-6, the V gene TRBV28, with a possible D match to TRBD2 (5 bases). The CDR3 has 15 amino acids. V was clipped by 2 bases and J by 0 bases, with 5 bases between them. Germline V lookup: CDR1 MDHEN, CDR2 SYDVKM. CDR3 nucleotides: TGTGCCAGCAGTTTAGGGAGCTCTGGGGCCAACGTCCTGACTTTC. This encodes CASSLGSSGANVLTF. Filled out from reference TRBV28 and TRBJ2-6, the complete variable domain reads DVKVTQSSRYLVKRTGEKVFLECVQDMDHENMFWYRQDPGLGLRLIYFSYDVKMKEKGDIPEGYSVSREKKERFSLILESASTNQTSMYLCASSLGSSGANVLTFGAGSRLTVL.